The clone carrying this TCR beta chain has ten or more counts. The CDR3 consists of 15 residues. V was pared by 5 bases and J by 2 bases, with 16 bases between. Germline-derived CDR1 and CDR2 are DFQATT and SNEGSKA (reference sequence). The data are from a study of T-cell memory formation after mild COVID-19. TCRdb called the 5' RACE reads again in MiXCR, with one record for every CDR3 protein. The sample holds tens of thousands of distinct CDR3 sequences, 6% to 6.5% seen once. This clonotype originated in an adult who had mild COVID-19 (a few samples of this study predate the infection). Cell type and time point are not known. Material for sequencing was PBMCs or a T cell subset sorted from them (not recorded which). The rearrangement links TRBV20-1 to TRBJ1-3, with D perhaps TRBD1 (6 bases). The CDR3 sequence is CSASTGYKPGNTIYF. The CDR3 region has the DNA TGCAGTGCTTCAACAGGGTATAAGCCTGGAAACACCATATATTTT.